The sample holds a few counts of the clone carrying this T cell receptor (beta chain). The target antigen is unknown. TCRdb re-called the 5' RACE reads with MiXCR, one entry per CDR3 protein. The sample contains some 38,000 distinct CDR3 sequences, about 5.5% of which appear only once. This record belongs to a study of early T cells in non-severe SARS-CoV-2 infection. Notes on the study in general: VDJdb matching, biased toward anti-spike CD8 responses, missed private and CD4 specificities.

The CDR3 length is 13 residues. Per germline, CDR1 SGHTA and CDR2 FQGNSA. Trimming stripped 5 bases from V and 3 bases from J, with 8 bases between. This chain links TRBV7-2 with TRBJ1-5; D is uncertain. The source of this sequence is an adult who was a healthcare worker with PCR-confirmed SARS-CoV-2 infection or an uninfected control (not recorded which). Sequencing used whole blood, obtained at baseline. The CDR3 nucleotides are TGTGCCAGCAGCCCGGACTTCAATCAGCCCCAGCATTTT. This gives the protein CASSPDFNQPQHF.